Below are 16 T cell receptor beta chains sequenced from a single sample in a study of a mutant IDH1 vaccine in newly diagnosed glioma. As for time point: week 23, last vaccination. A single vaccine dose contained 300 ug of mutant IDH1 20-mer peptide, and topical imiquimod was used with it. Sequenced by immunoSEQ multiplex PCR; TCRdb stores in-frame clones only, minus some. The sample lists 43,000 or so clones, about 81% occurring once. Antigens of these TCRs are unknown. The sample here was PBMCs, taken from a glioma patient whose treatment included an IDH1 peptide vaccine. The receptor source for this set is a woman aged 18-35 years with glioma. Some clones in this sample may be carry-over from other donors' samples.

The table lists this clone with a count of one. The chain has TRBV5-4 and TRBJ1-4, with D hard to call. The germline V gene encodes CDR1 SGHNT and CDR2 YYREEE (reference sequence). The CDR3 has 14 residues. Trimming left V 4 bases short and J 5 bases short, with 12 bases between. The CDR3 here is CASSLGNRNEKLFF. The CDR3 DNA follows: TGTGCCAGCAGCCTTGGGAATCGCAATGAAAAACTGTTTTTT.

DNA of the CDR3: TGTGCCAGCAGCTTGACGTCCTTGGGCCCCGAAGCTTTCTTT. As protein: CASSLTSLGPEAFF. This sequence joins TRBV5-4 and TRBJ1-1; no clear D. The CDR3 sequence is 14 residues long. From germline, CDR1 is SGHNT and CDR2 YYREEE (reference sequence). V shed 1 base and J shed 8 bases, with 15 bases lying between them.

The CDR3 nucleotides are TGTGCCAGCAGCTTAGGCGGGGGGGAATATGAAAAACTGTTTTTT. Residues: CASSLGGGEYEKLFF. J is TRBJ1-4 and V is TRBV11-2, with D perhaps TRBD1 (5 bases). Per germline, CDR1 SGHAT and CDR2 FQNNGV. CDR3 length: 15 amino acids. Trimming took 1 base from V and 6 from J, leaving 12 bases between them.

This rearrangement joins TRBV6-4 to TRBJ2-5, with 7 nucleotides matching TRBD2. The end of the DNA is better explained by TRBJ2-7, so the J call may be wrong. Germline V gives CDR1 MRHNA, CDR2 SNTAGT. The CDR3 is 15 amino acids. The CDR3 nucleotides read TGTGCCAGCAGTGTTTCGGGCGACGCGGGGGACGAGCAGTACTTC. It translates to CASSVSGDAGDEQYF.

This clone was seen a handful of times. The chain carries TRBV6-4 and TRBJ1-2; TRBD1 agrees at 7 bases. This CDR3 has 12 residues. Trimming cost V 2 bases and J 8 bases; bases outside gene matches: 2. CDR1 is MRHNA and CDR2 is SNTAGT in the germline V gene. CDR3 sequence (DNA): TGTGCCAGCAGTGACAGAGGGGGCGGCTACACCTTC. Translating it yields CASSDRGGGYTF.

This clone was seen a single time. The V and J genes are TRBV10-1 and TRBJ2-7; D tentatively reads TRBD1 or TRBD2 (6 bases each). Trimming stripped 5 bases from V and 5 bases from J, with 16 bases between. This CDR3 is built from 14 residues. CDR1 WNHNN and CDR2 SYGVQD come from the germline V gene (reference sequence). CDR3 residues: CASSPSGAPDEQYF. CDR3 coding DNA: TGCGCCAGCAGTCCCTCGGGGGCGCCGGACGAGCAGTACTTC.

The chain carries TRBV2 and TRBJ1-1, with D perhaps TRBD1 (6 bases). Germline V gene sequence: CDR1 SNHLY, CDR2 FYNNEI. The CDR3 sequence is 16 residues long. Trimming took 5 bases from V and 2 from J, leaving 18 bases between them. The CDR3: CASSSSPGHKNTEAFF. The DNA of the CDR3 is TGTGCCAGCAGTTCCTCCCCGGGACACAAAAACACTGAAGCTTTCTTT.

This sequence joins TRBV2 and TRBJ2-5; 8 nucleotides line up with TRBD2. With V trimmed by 4 bases and J by 4 bases, 5 bases remained unmatched. The CDR3 is made up of 14 amino acids. Per germline, CDR1 SNHLY and CDR2 FYNNEI. CDR3 protein: CASSAGGLGETQYF. CDR3 sequence (DNA): TGTGCCAGCAGTGCGGGGGGGCTAGGAGAGACCCAGTACTTC.

The gene calls are TRBV7-6 and TRBJ2-7; 8 bases match TRBD1. V lost 5 bases to trimming and J lost 2 bases; unmatched junction nucleotides: 8. Germline V gives CDR1 SGHVS, CDR2 FNYEAQ. There are 15 residues in the CDR3. CDR3 nucleotide sequence: TGTGCCAGCAGCCCCGAGGGGACAGGACCCTACGAGCAGTACTTC. Translating gives CASSPEGTGPYEQYF.

This clone was seen a few times. The chain recombines TRBV6-4 with TRBJ2-1, with a weak D call TRBD2 (6 bases). The CDR3 contains 16 residues. The germline CDR1 and CDR2 sequences are MRHNA and SNTAGT. V was shortened by 3 bases and J by 5 bases, with 17 bases between the two germline ends. The CDR3 is CASSEAPGTGDNEQFF. CDR3 coding DNA: TGTGCCAGCAGTGAGGCCCCAGGCACGGGGGACAATGAGCAGTTCTTC.

The rearrangement uses TRBV5-1 and TRBJ1-4; the match to TRBD1 covers 7 bases. This CDR3 contains 14 residues. Germline lookup yields CDR1 SGHRS and CDR2 YFSETQ. The ends lost 7 bases at V and 4 bases at J; junction bases unmatched: 7. The CDR3 reads CASGEQGRNEKLFF. The DNA for the CDR3 is TGCGCCAGCGGGGAACAGGGGCGTAATGAAAAACTGTTTTTT. Full variable domain (outside the CDR3, taken from reference TRBV5-1 and TRBJ1-4): KAGVTQTPRYLIKTRGQQVTLSCSPISGHRSVSWYQQTPGQGLQFLFEYFSETQRNKGNFPGRFSGRQFSNSRSEMNVSTLELGDSALYLCASGEQGRNEKLFFGSGTQLSVL.

The chain recombines TRBV10-1 with TRBJ2-1; the D call may be TRBD1 or TRBD2 (6 bases each). The CDR3 is 15 amino acids. Germline loops: CDR1 WNHNN, CDR2 SYGVQD (reference sequence). V dropped 3 bases and J dropped 8 bases, with 17 bases sitting between them. CDR3 coding DNA: TGCGCCAGCAGTGATCGCGAGGGGGGACTGGATGAGCAGTTCTTC. As protein: CASSDREGGLDEQFF.

The chain links TRBV7-9 to TRBJ2-3; 9 nucleotides agree with TRBD2. The CDR3 is 17 residues long. The germline gives CDR1 SEHNR, CDR2 FQNEAQ (reference sequence). V shed 3 bases, J shed 3 bases, and the junction held 10 bases outside the gene matches. For the CDR3, the DNA is TGTGCCAGCAGCTTCGAGACCGGACTAGCGATAACAGATACGCAGTATTTT. Its translation is CASSFETGLAITDTQYF.

V usage is TRBV10-3 and J usage is TRBJ2-3; D is uncertain. With 6 bases removed from V and 0 bases from J, the gap between germline ends came to 7 bases. This CDR3 is built from 13 residues. Germline CDR1 and CDR2: ENHRY and SYGVKD. For the CDR3, the DNA is TGTGCCATCAGCGGATTTAGCACAGATACGCAGTATTTT. Encoded protein: CAISGFSTDTQYF.

The chain has TRBV11-2 and TRBJ1-1, with 7 positions matching TRBD1. V lost 6 bases and J lost 5; bases outside the gene matches: 15. The CDR3 sequence is 16 residues long. Germline V lookup: CDR1 SGHAT, CDR2 FQNNGV. CDR3 sequence reads: CASRITHFRQGTEAFF. CDR3 DNA sequence: TGTGCCAGCAGGATTACTCATTTCCGACAGGGAACTGAAGCTTTCTTT.

This clone turned up a few times. The rearrangement links TRBV7-9 to TRBJ1-1, with 7 bases identical to TRBD1. The V gene end was trimmed by 5 bases and the J gene end by 5 bases; junction bases not matched to a gene: 8. Germline V gene lookup returns CDR1 SEHNR and CDR2 FQNEAQ (reference sequence). There are 14 residues in the CDR3. The CDR3, as DNA: TGTGCCAGCAGCCCCCGACAGGGTCGGACTGAAGCTTTCTTT. Encoded protein: CASSPRQGRTEAFF.